What follows is one T cell receptor (beta chain) and its context. Antigen unknown. This specimen comes from a study of post-analysis software for immune sequencing data. The overall study: The disease courses spanned relapsing-remitting, secondary progressive and progressive-relapsing forms of multiple sclerosis.

The TCR beta cDNA libraries contained unique molecular identifiers. T cells numbering roughly 0.9 to 10 million yielded cDNA molecules that totaled roughly 500,000. TCRdb reprocessed the PCR reads via MiXCR and lists one record per CDR3 protein. Counted here are about 430,000 distinct CDR3 sequences, 39% occurring once; the ten biggest clones make up around 8%. The CDR3 has 14 amino acids. V was clipped by 6 bases and J by 11 bases, with 22 bases between them. CDR1 and CDR2 (germline): MDHEN, SYDVKM. Findings and limits, study-wide: Strong co-clustering by F measure linked samples that shared a preparation batch. When patients were compared with controls, 4 or 5 TRBV segments were more frequent, TRBV5-6, TRBV5-1 and TRBV20-1 among them. A significant reduction in normalized Chao1 diversity was observed in multiple sclerosis patients versus controls.

This clonotype was obtained from a girl aged 2 to 10 with multiple sclerosis. The sequenced sample was blood. The chain couples TRBV28 to TRBJ1-2; D remains ambiguous. The CDR3 nucleotides read TGTGCCAGCAGCCCTGCGGGCAGGAACTATCGATACACCTTC. Protein product: CASSPAGRNYRYTF.